The 20 T cell receptor beta chains in this list originate from one sample, sequenced in a study of blood T cell repertoires in COVID-19. Assay: immunoSEQ multiplex PCR; the TCRdb copy retains only in-frame clones and omits some. The table records approximately 160,000 clones, around 82% of them present only once. The sample consisted of peripheral blood. These receptors were obtained from a man aged 55 to 70 who had recovered from COVID-19.

V usage is TRBV10-3 and J usage is TRBJ1-2; TRBD1 matches at 10 bases. The trim removed 10 bases at V and 6 bases at J, leaving 8 bases unmatched. Per the germline V gene, CDR1 is ENHRY and CDR2 is SYGVKD. This CDR3 has 13 residues. CDR3 sequence: CATWTGGRDGYTF. CDR3 nucleotide sequence: TGTGCCACATGGACAGGGGGAAGAGATGGCTACACCTTC.

This clone was observed many times. The chain carries TRBV6-6 and TRBJ1-2, with D hard to call. Trimming shortened V by 1 base and J by 0 bases, and 12 bases separated the two germline ends. CDR1 is MNHNY, CDR2 SVGAGI, per germline (reference sequence). This CDR3 has 16 residues. CDR3 sequence: CASSYLPWGANYGYTF. The CDR3 DNA sequence: TGTGCCAGCAGTTACTTGCCTTGGGGAGCTAACTATGGCTACACCTTC.

The J gene is TRBJ1-1, the V gene TRBV11-1, with D perhaps TRBD1 (6 bases). V lost 3 bases to trimming and J lost 4 bases, with 12 bases between them. Germline CDR1 is SGHAT and CDR2 is FQDESV (reference sequence). CDR3 length equals 14 residues. CDR3 DNA: TGTGCCAGCAGCTTCCCAGGGGCTACCACTGAAGCTTTCTTT. Translation gives CASSFPGATTEAFF.

This clone was seen a single time. This chain links TRBV19 with TRBJ1-1; tentative D call: TRBD1 (5 bases). Germline CDR1 is LNHDA and CDR2 is SQIVND (reference sequence). The V end lost 6 bases, the J end lost 11 bases, and 16 bases lay between the germline ends. The CDR3 has 12 amino acids. CDR3 amino acids: CASSNPREGAFF. CDR3 bases: TGTGCCAGTAGCAACCCCAGGGAGGGGGCTTTCTTT.

V and J are TRBV6-4 and TRBJ2-3; D is possibly TRBD2 (5 bases). The CDR3 spans 14 residues. Trimming removed 0 bases from V and 2 bases from J, with 6 bases in between. Germline V gene data show CDR1 as MRHNA and CDR2 as SNTAGT. For the CDR3, the DNA is TGTGCCAGCAGTGACTCCGGGGTCACAGATACGCAGTATTTT. Translated: CASSDSGVTDTQYF.

CDR3 protein: CASRGPGGGELFF. CDR3 DNA sequence: TGTGCCAGTAGGGGGCCAGGAGGTGGGGAACTGTTTTTT. The chain combines TRBV2 with TRBJ1-4, with 7 bases identical to TRBD1. V was clipped by 9 bases and J by 12 bases; unmatched bases: 13. The germline V gene encodes CDR1 SNHLY and CDR2 FYNNEI. This CDR3 comprises 13 residues.

The V gene is TRBV5-6, the J gene TRBJ2-7; 11 nucleotides line up with TRBD2. Germline V gives CDR1 SGHDT, CDR2 YYEEEE. Trimming removed 0 bases from V and 2 bases from J; junction bases left unmatched: 4. This CDR3 region has 16 residues. CDR3 coding DNA: TGTGCCAGCAGCTTGGGACTAGCGGGGAGTACCTACGAGCAGTACTTC. Protein sequence: CASSLGLAGSTYEQYF. Using reference TRBV5-6 and TRBJ2-7 for the parts outside the CDR3, the full variable domain is DAGVTQSPTHLIKTRGQQVTLRCSPKSGHDTVSWYQQALGQGPQFIFQYYEEEERQRGNFPDRFSGHQFPNYSSELNVNALLLGDSALYLCASSLGLAGSTYEQYFGPGTRLTVT.

The rearrangement uses TRBV11-3 and TRBJ2-7; no reliable D call. The germline V gene has CDR1 SGHNT and CDR2 YENEEA. V was pared by 5 bases and J by 4 bases, with 21 bases between. The CDR3 spans 16 residues. The CDR3: CASSRDGSTPLYEQYF. CDR3 bases: TGTGCCAGCAGCCGCGACGGGTCGACCCCCCTGTACGAGCAGTACTTC. Using reference TRBV11-3 and TRBJ2-7 for the parts outside the CDR3, the full variable domain is EAGVVQSPRYKIIEKKQPVAFWCNPISGHNTLYWYLQNLGQGPELLIRYENEEAVDDSQLPKDRFSAERLKGVDSTLKIQPAELGDSAVYLCASSRDGSTPLYEQYFGPGTRLTVT.

This chain connects TRBV5-4 to TRBJ1-2, with a weak D call TRBD1 (6 bases). V lost 2 bases, J lost 4 bases, and 15 bases lay in between. The CDR3 consists of 15 residues. Germline V gene lookup returns CDR1 SGHNT and CDR2 YYREEE (reference sequence). CDR3 region: CASSFGGDPAYGYTF. The CDR3 coding sequence is TGTGCCAGCAGCTTTGGGGGCGACCCGGCCTATGGCTACACCTTC.

The gene calls are TRBV3-1 (or the pseudogene TRBV3-2) and TRBJ1-2, with TRBD1 matching over 11 bases. Germline V gene data show CDR1 as LGHDT and CDR2 as YNNKEL (reference sequence). The CDR3 runs 15 residues. The trim removed 4 bases at V and 4 bases at J, leaving 5 bases unmatched. In DNA, the CDR3 is TGTGCCAGCAGCCGGACAGGGGGCGCAGGCTATGGCTACACCTTC. It yields the protein CASSRTGGAGYGYTF.

The V call is TRBV2, the J call TRBJ2-3, with D unclear. The ends were cut back, 5 bases at V and 2 bases at J, with 14 bases in the middle. Per germline, CDR1 SNHLY and CDR2 FYNNEI. The CDR3 is 15 amino acids. The CDR3 DNA reads as TGTGCCAGCAGTATGCAAGCTGAGGTCACAGATACGCAGTATTTT. This encodes CASSMQAEVTDTQYF. Full variable domain (missing parts from reference TRBV2 and TRBJ2-3): EPEVTQTPSHQVTQMGQEVILRCVPISNHLYFYWYRQILGQKVEFLVSFYNNEISEKSEIFDDQFSVERPDGSNFTLKIRSTKLEDSAMYFCASSMQAEVTDTQYFGPGTRLTVL.

This chain connects TRBV3-1 (or the pseudogene TRBV3-2) to TRBJ2-4; TRBD2 matches at 8 bases. J lost 0 bases, V lost 1 base, and 5 bases had no gene match. The CDR3 is 17 amino acids. Germline V gene lookup returns CDR1 LGHDT and CDR2 YNNKEL (reference sequence). CDR3: CASSQVLAGLAKNIQYF. CDR3 bases: TGTGCCAGCAGCCAAGTTCTAGCGGGTCTAGCCAAAAACATTCAGTACTTC.

This rearrangement joins TRBV6-4 to TRBJ1-6; tentatively, D is TRBD1 (6 bases). This CDR3 has 14 amino acids. The V gene's germline CDR1 is MRHNA and CDR2 SNTAGT. Trimming cost V 8 bases and J 5 bases, with 13 bases left between them. CDR3 loop: CASGAGADNSPLHF. In DNA form, the CDR3 reads TGTGCCAGCGGCGCAGGGGCTGATAATTCACCCCTCCACTTT.

The chain uses TRBV14 and TRBJ1-6, with D possibly TRBD1 on 5 matching bases. This CDR3 region has 14 residues. CDR1 is SGHDN, CDR2 FVKESK, per germline. Trimming shortened V by 1 base and J by 7 bases, and 8 bases separated the two germline ends. The chain's CDR3 is CASSQGRENSPLHF. The CDR3 DNA sequence: TGTGCCAGCAGCCAAGGCAGGGAAAATTCACCCCTCCACTTT.

This clone occurred a few times. The genes are TRBV7-3 and TRBJ1-5, with D maybe TRBD1 (6 bases). The CDR3 covers 15 residues. Germline assignment: CDR1 SGHTA and CDR2 FQGTGA. Trimming took 5 bases from V and 4 from J, leaving 15 bases between them. The CDR3 protein is CASSPLDSQNQPQHF. In DNA, the CDR3 is TGTGCCAGCAGCCCTTTGGACAGCCAGAATCAGCCCCAGCATTTT.

This sequence joins TRBV19 and TRBJ1-1, with TRBD1 as a possible D gene (6 bases). The CDR3 has 12 residues. Looked up from germline, CDR1 is LNHDA and CDR2 is SQIVND (reference sequence). The ends were cut back, 9 bases at V and 3 bases at J, with 11 bases in the middle. CDR3 in DNA: TGTGCCAGCAGTCAGGGGTACACTGAAGCTTTCTTT. As protein: CASSQGYTEAFF.

V gene TRBV7-2 combines with J gene TRBJ1-2; the match to TRBD1 covers 7 bases. The germline V gene has CDR1 SGHTA and CDR2 FQGNSA. This CDR3 has 17 residues. V lost 5 bases and J lost 4; bases outside the gene matches: 16. The CDR3 is CASSAPPWTGYPYGYTF. The CDR3 nucleotides are TGTGCCAGCAGCGCGCCCCCCTGGACAGGTTACCCCTATGGCTACACCTTC.

The genes are TRBV24-1 and TRBJ2-5; D is possibly TRBD2 (6 bases). The V gene lost 4 bases and the J gene lost 5 bases, with 10 bases spanning the gap. Germline V gene sequence: CDR1 KGHDR, CDR2 SFDVKD. The CDR3 length is 13 residues. The CDR3 DNA is TGTGCCACCAGTGACAAGGGGAGGGAGACCCAGTACTTC. As protein: CATSDKGRETQYF.

This chain connects TRBV29-1 to TRBJ1-1, with 7 bases matching TRBD1. Trimming at V came to 7 bases and at J to 5 bases, leaving 10 bases not matched to a gene. This CDR3 is 13 amino acids long. Germline CDR1 is SQVTM and CDR2 is ANQGSEA. This CDR3 reads CSASGQVRTEAFF. DNA for the CDR3: TGCAGCGCCTCAGGACAGGTACGAACTGAAGCTTTCTTT.

The J gene is TRBJ2-5, the V gene TRBV9, with TRBD1 matching 10 bases. V shed 4 bases and J 7 bases; nucleotides not matched to a gene: 10. This CDR3 has 15 residues. Germline lookup yields CDR1 SGDLS and CDR2 YYNGEE. The CDR3 nucleotides are TGTGCCAGCAGCATCGCACCCGGACAGGGGGGGACCCAGTACTTC. Its protein is CASSIAPGQGGTQYF.